The 17 T cell receptor beta chains reported below all come from one sample, sequenced in a study. TCRdb ran MiXCR on the 5' RACE reads and lists one entry per CDR3 protein. This sample has fewer than 75,000 distinct CDR3 sequences, with about 25% found just once. The sorted Tregs were CD4+CD25+CD127-/low cells. The specimen sequenced was tumor-infiltrating Tregs sorted from the breast tumor. The receptors come from a female donor with breast cancer.

The chain is built from TRBV6-5 and TRBJ2-7, with a weak D call TRBD2 (5 bases). Trimming shortened V by 2 bases and J by 6 bases, and 14 bases separated the two germline ends. The CDR3 is made up of 14 amino acids. Germline CDR1 and CDR2: MNHEY and SVGAGI. In nucleotides, the CDR3 is TGTGCCAGCAGTTACGCCGGGGTAGCGACCGAGCAGTACTTC. This translates into CASSYAGVATEQYF.

This sequence joins TRBV5-1 and TRBJ2-7; TRBD1 matches 9 bases. The CDR3 totals 16 residues. Trimming cost V 7 bases and J 3 bases; bases outside gene matches: 14. Germline values: CDR1 SGHRS, CDR2 YFSETQ. The CDR3 DNA follows: TGCGCCAGCGCCGAACAACCGGGACAGGGACTCTACGAGCAGTACTTC. This translates into CASAEQPGQGLYEQYF.

CDR3 DNA: TGTGCCAGCAGCGCGGGACTAGCGAAAACCCAGTACTTC. Its protein product is CASSAGLAKTQYF. V and J are TRBV7-8 and TRBJ2-5, with 10 bases identical to TRBD2. Germline V gene lookup returns CDR1 SGHVS and CDR2 FQNEAQ. The V and J ends lost 5 bases and 8 bases, in that order; junction bases with no gene match: 5. This CDR3 contains 13 residues.

V usage is TRBV5-1 and J usage is TRBJ2-1, with 11 nucleotides matching TRBD2. The CDR3 length is 16 residues. J lost 2 bases, V lost 2 bases, and 3 bases had no gene match. Germline CDR1 and CDR2: SGHRS and YFSETQ. The CDR3 DNA reads as TGCGCCAGCAGCTTTAATAGCGGGGGGGCCTACAATGAGCAGTTCTTC. It yields the protein CASSFNSGGAYNEQFF.

This chain's CDR3 is CASSLHGVYGYTF. The CDR3 region has the DNA TGTGCCAGCAGCTTACATGGGGTCTATGGCTACACCTTC. The chain uses TRBV7-2 and TRBJ1-2; no clear D gene. Trimming took 2 bases from V and 4 from J, leaving 8 bases between them. CDR1 and CDR2 (germline): SGHTA, FQGNSA. CDR3 size: 13 residues.

The J gene is TRBJ1-3, the V gene TRBV7-9; no definite D call. The V gene lost 8 bases and the J gene lost 4 bases, with 18 bases spanning the gap. Germline CDR1 SEHNR, CDR2 FQNEAQ (reference sequence). The CDR3 has 15 amino acids. CDR3 nucleotides: TGTGCCAGCCTCAAGTCGGGCCAGAGCGGAAACACCATATATTTT. Translation: CASLKSGQSGNTIYF.

This clonotype showed up many times. J is TRBJ1-1 and V is TRBV5-1; TRBD1 aligns across 7 bases. The CDR3 runs 14 residues. Trimming at V came to 0 bases and at J to 5 bases, leaving 4 bases not matched to a gene. The germline CDR1 and CDR2 sequences are SGHRS and YFSETQ. The CDR3 DNA follows: TGCGCCAGCAGCTTGGGACAGGGTAGTACTGAAGCTTTCTTT. Encoded protein: CASSLGQGSTEAFF.

The sample holds many counts of this clonotype. The J gene is TRBJ2-7, the V gene TRBV6-2 or TRBV6-3, with a weak D call TRBD2 (5 bases). CDR3 length equals 12 residues. Trimming left V 6 bases short and J 3 bases short, with 9 bases between. The germline V gene has CDR1 MNHEY and CDR2 SVGEGT. This chain's CDR3 is CASSSTSYEQYF. Here the CDR3 DNA reads TGTGCCAGCAGCTCCACTAGCTACGAGCAGTACTTC.

This clonotype has a count of ten or more. The chain couples TRBV29-1 to TRBJ2-5, with a possible D match to TRBD1 (7 bases). This CDR3 comprises 14 residues. Germline CDR1 reads SQVTM; CDR2 reads ANQGSEA. Trimming stripped 2 bases from V and 4 bases from J, with 14 bases between. The CDR3 is CSVERGQGGETQYF. For the CDR3, the DNA is TGCAGCGTTGAACGAGGGCAGGGGGGAGAGACCCAGTACTTC.

Details on this clonotype: As the CDR3 is not closed by the conserved phenylalanine or tryptophan, this likely results from a read error. The genes are TRBV6-1 and TRBJ1-1; a possible D gene is TRBD1 (5 bases). Trimming shortened V by 3 bases and J by 4 bases, and 9 bases separated the two germline ends. This CDR3 is 13 amino acids long. Germline V CDR1 and CDR2: MNHNS, SASEGT. The DNA for the CDR3 is TGTGCCAGCAGTGATACAGGTTTCACTGAAGCTTTCCTT. Translated, it gives CASSDTGFTEAFL.

The rearrangement joins TRBV5-1 to TRBJ2-7; no clear D gene. Germline-derived CDR1 and CDR2 are SGHRS and YFSETQ. The CDR3 contains 16 residues. The germline V and J ends were trimmed by 3 bases and 2 bases, with 18 bases remaining between them. This CDR3 is CASSSPQVGGTYEQYF. The CDR3 nucleotides read TGCGCCAGCAGCTCTCCTCAGGTTGGCGGAACCTACGAGCAGTACTTC.

In its sample, this clonotype was seen many times. One end of the junction is discordant with germline, which a read error may explain. The V gene is TRBV7-7, the J gene TRBJ2-3, with D hard to call. The length of the CDR3 is 15 residues. Per the germline V gene, CDR1 is SSHAT and CDR2 is FNYEAQ (reference sequence). CDR3 sequence (DNA): TGTGCTAGCAGCCTACCCCCAACCTTCACAGATACGCAGTATTTT. Encoded protein: CASSLPPTFTDTQYF.

This clonotype was recorded at least ten times. This chain connects TRBV5-8 to TRBJ2-3; 7 nucleotides line up with TRBD1. The germline gives CDR1 SGHTS, CDR2 YDEGEE. Trimming removed 3 bases from V and 2 bases from J; junction bases left unmatched: 12. CDR3 length: 17 amino acids. The CDR3: CASSWSPGQRSTDTQYF. The CDR3 DNA sequence: TGTGCCAGCAGCTGGAGTCCGGGACAGAGATCCACAGATACGCAGTATTTT.

This chain joins TRBV7-2 and TRBJ2-7; D possibly corresponds to TRBD2 (6 bases). Germline CDR1 reads SGHTA; CDR2 reads FQGNSA. This CDR3 is 14 amino acids long. V was clipped by 5 bases and J by 5 bases, with 16 bases between them. CDR3 sequence reads: CASSRDSSLDEQYF. CDR3 sequence (DNA): TGTGCCAGCAGCCGGGACTCCTCGCTCGACGAGCAGTACTTC.

The chain joins TRBV12-3 or TRBV12-4 to TRBJ1-2, with unresolved D. V lost 5 bases and J 8 bases, leaving 12 bases between the germline ends. The CDR3 extends over 12 amino acids. CDR3 sequence reads: CASSHWSNGYTF. The CDR3 bases are TGTGCCAGCAGTCACTGGAGTAACGGCTACACCTTC.

About this clonotype itself: Given the absence of the conserved phenylalanine or tryptophan at the CDR3 end, a read error is likely. The V call is TRBV20-1, the J call TRBJ2-7, with 7 bases identical to TRBD1. The CDR3 sequence is 13 residues long. J lost 0 bases, V lost 6 bases, and 5 bases had no gene match. Germline V gene lookup returns CDR1 DFQATT and CDR2 SNEGSKA (reference sequence). CDR3 DNA: TGCAGTGCCCCGGGACAGAGCTCCTACGAGCAGTACTCC. This gives the protein CSAPGQSSYEQYS.

The V and J genes are TRBV4-2 and TRBJ1-4; tentatively, D is TRBD1 (6 bases). The V and J ends lost 2 bases and 6 bases respectively, with 16 bases between them. Per germline, CDR1 LGHNA and CDR2 YNFKEQ. CDR3 length equals 16 residues. CDR3 in amino acids: CASSQPDRIMYEKLFF. The DNA of the CDR3 is TGTGCCAGCAGCCAACCAGACAGGATCATGTATGAAAAACTGTTTTTT.